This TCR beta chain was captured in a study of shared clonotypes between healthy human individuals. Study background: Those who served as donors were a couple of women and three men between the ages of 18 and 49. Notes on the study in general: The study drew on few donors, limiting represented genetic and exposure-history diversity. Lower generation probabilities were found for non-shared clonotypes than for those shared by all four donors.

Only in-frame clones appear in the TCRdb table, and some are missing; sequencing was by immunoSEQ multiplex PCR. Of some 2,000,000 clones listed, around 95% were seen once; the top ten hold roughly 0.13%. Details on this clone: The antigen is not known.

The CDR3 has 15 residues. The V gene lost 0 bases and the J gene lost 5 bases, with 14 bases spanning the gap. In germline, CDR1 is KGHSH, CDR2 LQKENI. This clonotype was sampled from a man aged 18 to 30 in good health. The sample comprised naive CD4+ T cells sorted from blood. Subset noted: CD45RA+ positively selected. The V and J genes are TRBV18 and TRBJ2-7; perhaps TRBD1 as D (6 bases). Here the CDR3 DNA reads TGTGCCAGCTCACCACCCTCGGCAGGGGCGGACGAGCAGTACTTC. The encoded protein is CASSPPSAGADEQYF.